This is a list of T cell receptor beta chains from one sample in a study of blood T cell repertoires in COVID-19. The assay was immunoSEQ multiplex PCR, and TCRdb's table has in-frame clones only and misses some. The repertoire has some 300,000 clones, 75% to 90% of them found once; the top ten carry over 9%. The source material was PBMCs or T cells enriched from blood (not recorded which). Receptors originate from a woman aged 35 to 49 who had recovered from COVID-19. Each CDR3 is given with its conserved first and last residue. A D gene is named only where the DNA matches it firmly.

d_call	j_call	v_call	cdr3_aa	cdr3_nt
TRBD1	TRBJ1-3	TRBV2	CASSESGTGTGNTIYF	TGTGCCAGCAGTGAAAGCGGGACAGGGACTGGAAACACCATATATTTT
TRBD1	TRBJ1-2	TRBV24-1	CATSDPGQGGNYGYTF	TGTGCCACCAGCGACCCGGGACAGGGAGGTAACTATGGCTACACCTTC
.	TRBJ1-2	TRBV28	CASRRGFVTNYGYTF	TGTGCCAGCAGGAGGGGGTTCGTAACTAACTATGGCTACACCTTC
.	TRBJ1-5	TRBV6-5	CASQGGSRGNQPQHF	TGTGCCTCACAAGGGGGAAGTAGGGGCAATCAGCCCCAGCATTTT
TRBD2	TRBJ2-3	TRBV24-1	CATRPSGGVNTQYF	TGTGCCACCAGGCCCAGCGGGGGAGTCAATACGCAGTATTTT
.	TRBJ2-7	TRBV27	CASSLFAGSVYEQYF	TGTGCCAGCAGTTTATTCGCGGGGAGTGTGTACGAGCAGTACTTC
.	TRBJ1-4	TRBV19	CASSTQSTNEKLFF	TGTGCCAGTAGCACACAGTCAACTAATGAAAAACTGTTTTTT
TRBD2	TRBJ2-5	TRBV5-4	CASSLVGTRGSRETQYF	TGTGCCAGCAGCTTGGTGGGGACTAGGGGTTCTAGAGAGACCCAGTACTTC
TRBD1	TRBJ2-3	TRBV7-9	CASSLRGPSQGALTDTQYF	TGTGCCAGCAGCTTAAGGGGTCCGTCACAGGGGGCCCTCACAGATACGCAGTATTTT
TRBD1	TRBJ2-7	TRBV24-1	CATSDPGQRYEQYF	TGTGCCACCAGTGATCCGGGACAGAGATACGAGCAGTACTTC
TRBD2	TRBJ2-7	TRBV5-1	CASRPTSGVYEQYF	TGCGCCAGCAGACCGACTAGCGGGGTTTACGAGCAGTACTTC
.	TRBJ2-1	TRBV27	CASTLGGEQFF	TGTGCCAGCACCCTAGGGGGTGAGCAGTTCTTC